This passage covers 5 T cell receptor beta chains from one sample sequenced in a study of cytomegalovirus exposure and HLA in healthy donors. PCR used 60 Vbeta primers and 13 Jbeta primers. The table came from immunoSEQ multiplex PCR; TCRdb's copy has only in-frame clones and leaves some out. The repertoire holds about 170,000 clones, with 70% to 80% as singletons. The specimen sequenced was PBMCs. The source of these receptors is a woman aged 30 to 39 in good health and CMV-seropositive.

The rearrangement joins TRBV5-4 to TRBJ2-5; 9 nucleotides match TRBD2. With 2 bases clipped from V and 2 bases from J, the junction kept 1 base outside the gene matches. CDR3 length equals 14 residues. CDR1 is SGHNT and CDR2 is YYREEE in the germline V gene (reference sequence). CDR3 loop: CASSFSGRQETQYF. The CDR3 bases are TGTGCCAGCAGCTTTAGCGGGAGACAAGAGACCCAGTACTTC.

The chain recombines TRBV7-2 with TRBJ1-3; D is uncertain. The V end lost 4 bases, the J end lost 8 bases, and 6 bases lay between the germline ends. Germline values: CDR1 SGHTA, CDR2 FQGNSA. This CDR3 contains 11 residues. CDR3 sequence: CASSSRDTIYF. The CDR3 bases are TGTGCCAGCAGCTCCCGAGACACCATATATTTT. Full variable domain (missing parts from reference TRBV7-2 and TRBJ1-3): GAGVSQSPSNKVTEKGKDVELRCDPISGHTALYWYRQSLGQGLEFLIYFQGNSAPDKSGLPSDRFSAERTGGSVSTLTIQRTQQEDSAVYLCASSSRDTIYFGEGSWLTVV.

This clone appeared a few times. This chain links TRBV25-1 with TRBJ1-1; D ambiguous. Per the germline V gene, CDR1 is MGHDK and CDR2 is SYGVNS. The CDR3 totals 14 residues. The V end lost 6 bases, the J end lost 6 bases, and 17 bases lay between the germline ends. The CDR3 is CASRRDIGYSEAFF. For the CDR3, the DNA is TGTGCCAGCAGGCGTGACATAGGATATTCTGAAGCTTTCTTT.

The genes are TRBV7-9 and TRBJ2-1; a possible D gene is TRBD1 (6 bases). CDR3 length: 16 amino acids. The germline CDR1 and CDR2 sequences are SEHNR and FQNEAQ (reference sequence). Trimming left V 5 bases short and J 0 bases short, with 14 bases between. The CDR3 sequence: CASSLIDRSSYNEQFF. DNA for the CDR3: TGTGCCAGCAGCCTGATCGACAGGTCCTCCTACAATGAGCAGTTCTTC.

This chain connects TRBV7-2 to TRBJ2-7; no clear D. Germline CDR1 and CDR2: SGHTA and FQGNSA. The CDR3 runs to 15 residues. Between the trimmed V and J ends, which lost 5 bases and 0 bases, there was a span of 14 bases. The CDR3, as DNA: TGTGCCAGCAGCCTAAAAGCATTAACCTCCTACGAGCAGTACTTC. Amino acids: CASSLKALTSYEQYF.